This is a list of T cell receptor beta chains from one sample in a study of CXCR3-negative and CXCR3-positive naive CD8 T cells. From the 5' RACE reads, TCRdb lists one entry per CDR3 protein and no DNA. This sample contains 45,000 to 65,000 distinct CDR3 sequences. Sequencing input: memory CD8+ T cells from blood. Source of these receptors: a human donor in good health. Some clones in this sample may be carry-over from other donors' samples. CDR3s include the opening cysteine and the closing phenylalanine or tryptophan.

V	J	length	CDR3
TRBV14	TRBJ2-7	14	CASSWAQGGYEQYF
TRBV7-9	TRBJ2-7	16	CASSLRLAGESYEQYF
TRBV7-3	TRBJ2-1	21	CASSLTTASAGSLGYDNEQFF
TRBV10-2	TRBJ2-7	12	CASTDRSDEQYF
TRBV7-3	TRBJ2-3	15	CASSLRETSTDTQYF
TRBV5-5	TRBJ1-3	18	CASSSGGLPGRLGNTIYF
TRBV5-6	TRBJ2-1	16	CASSFSLRGFHNEQFF
TRBV7-8	TRBJ2-7	14	CASSPQGDYYEQYF
TRBV28	TRBJ2-7	14	CASSTMRIQLEQYF
TRBV28	TRBJ2-7	14	CASSLMGALDEQYF
TRBV4-2	TRBJ2-7	15	CASSLILDGLYEQYF
TRBV29-1	TRBJ2-1	13	CSVDETNYNEQFF
TRBV23-1	TRBJ2-3	15	CASSPSHRVPDTQYF
TRBV20-1	TRBJ1-1	13	CSSWSGPITEAFF
TRBV19	TRBJ2-7	15	CASSIEASGRYEQYF